Following are 21 T cell receptor beta chains from one sample sequenced in a study of cytomegalovirus exposure and HLA in healthy donors. PCR was performed using 60 Vbeta and 13 Jbeta primers. Sequencing was performed with immunoSEQ multiplex PCR; in TCRdb, only in-frame clones are kept and a portion is missing. The sample has 100,000 to 150,000 clones; 75% to 85% are singletons. Sample: PBMCs. All receptors come from a girl aged 2 to 9 in good health and CMV-seronegative.

V gene TRBV10-3 combines with J gene TRBJ2-3; 13 nucleotides agree with TRBD2. CDR1 and CDR2 (germline): ENHRY, SYGVKD. The trim removed 6 bases at V and 1 base at J, leaving 7 bases unmatched. This CDR3 is 17 amino acids long. The CDR3 DNA reads TGTGCCATCAGGGACGGGACTAGCGGGATCCGCACAGATACGCAGTATTTT. Protein: CAIRDGTSGIRTDTQYF.

This clone was recorded a few times. The chain combines TRBV5-1 with TRBJ1-1, with D perhaps TRBD1 (6 bases). This CDR3 is built from 13 residues. Per the germline V gene, CDR1 is SGHRS and CDR2 is YFSETQ. V lost 4 bases, J lost 7 bases, and 14 bases lay in between. The CDR3 spells CASSTGQGGEAFF. In DNA form, the CDR3 reads TGCGCCAGCAGCACGGGACAAGGGGGTGAAGCTTTCTTT. Complete variable domain (other parts from reference TRBV5-1 and TRBJ1-1): KAGVTQTPRYLIKTRGQQVTLSCSPISGHRSVSWYQQTPGQGLQFLFEYFSETQRNKGNFPGRFSGRQFSNSRSEMNVSTLELGDSALYLCASSTGQGGEAFFGQGTRLTVV.

CDR3 bases: TGTGCCTACACGAAACGTCTTGTAACATTGTGGGGACAGGGTATTGGGTTTAGCAATCAGCCCCAGCATTTT. Translated, it gives CAYTKRLVTLWGQGIGFSNQPQHF. V gene TRBV30 combines with J gene TRBJ1-5, with 9 bases lining up with TRBD1. CDR1 GTSNPN and CDR2 SVGIG come from the germline V gene (reference sequence). This CDR3 has 24 amino acids. V lost 7 bases to trimming and J lost 0 bases; unmatched junction nucleotides: 34.

The CDR3 protein is CASSLAGTGGNEQFF. CDR3 coding DNA: TGTGCCAGCTCCCTAGCCGGGACAGGTGGCAATGAGCAGTTCTTC. The chain combines TRBV27 with TRBJ2-1; TRBD1 aligns across 8 bases. V was pared by 8 bases and J by 6 bases, with 12 bases of the junction left unmatched. Per germline, CDR1 MNHEY and CDR2 SMNVEV (reference sequence). The CDR3 runs 15 residues.

Only one count was recorded for this clone. This sequence joins TRBV5-8 and TRBJ2-5; 14 nucleotides agree with TRBD2. J gave up 3 bases and V 0 bases, and 4 bases lay outside the gene matches. CDR1 and CDR2 (germline): SGHTS, YDEGEE. The CDR3 has 17 residues. The CDR3 here is CASSLAGTSGSKETQYF. For the CDR3, the DNA is TGTGCCAGCAGCTTGGCCGGGACTAGCGGGAGTAAAGAGACCCAGTACTTC.

This sequence joins TRBV5-1 and TRBJ1-2; D is undetermined. Trimming stripped 1 base from V and 4 bases from J, with 14 bases between. The V gene's germline CDR1 is SGHRS and CDR2 YFSETQ. This CDR3 region has 15 residues. For the CDR3, the DNA is TGCGCCAGCAGCTTGTCCCAGTCGAGGGCCTATGGCTACACCTTC. This encodes CASSLSQSRAYGYTF.

The chain has TRBV2 and TRBJ2-7; no definite D call. Looked up from germline, CDR1 is SNHLY and CDR2 is FYNNEI. V dropped 4 bases and J dropped 3 bases, with 4 bases sitting between them. The CDR3 has 11 residues. This CDR3 reads CASSAYYEQYF. The CDR3 DNA follows: TGTGCCAGCAGTGCTTACTACGAGCAGTACTTC. The whole variable domain, remainder taken from reference TRBV2 and TRBJ2-7, is EPEVTQTPSHQVTQMGQEVILRCVPISNHLYFYWYRQILGQKVEFLVSFYNNEISEKSEIFDDQFSVERPDGSNFTLKIRSTKLEDSAMYFCASSAYYEQYFGPGTRLTVT.

This sequence joins TRBV7-3 and TRBJ2-2; 7 bases map to TRBD2. CDR1 and CDR2 (germline): SGHTA, FQGTGA. There are 14 residues in the CDR3. With 8 bases clipped from V and 5 bases from J, the junction kept 8 bases outside the gene matches. In DNA form, the CDR3 reads TGTGCCAGCTCCCTTCTGGGGGGGACCGGGGAGCTGTTTTTT. It is translated as CASSLLGGTGELFF. Looking up the rest from reference TRBV7-3 and TRBJ2-2 gives the full variable domain: GAGVSQTPSNKVTEKGKYVELRCDPISGHTALYWYRQSLGQGPEFLIYFQGTGAADDSGLPNDRFFAVRPEGSVSTLKIQRTERGDSAVYLCASSLLGGTGELFFGEGSRLTVL.

The CDR3 protein is CASRPTSGYHEQYF. CDR3 DNA sequence: TGTGCCAGCAGGCCAACTAGCGGGTACCACGAGCAGTACTTC. The chain joins TRBV6-5 to TRBJ2-7, with TRBD2 matching 9 bases. With 6 bases clipped from V and 5 bases from J, the junction kept 8 bases outside the gene matches. Germline V gene sequence: CDR1 MNHEY, CDR2 SVGAGI. CDR3 length: 14 residues.

V usage is TRBV5-8 and J usage is TRBJ2-5; unclear D gene. Trimming shortened V by 0 bases and J by 7 bases, and 10 bases separated the two germline ends. The CDR3 contains 13 residues. Germline CDR1 is SGHTS and CDR2 is YDEGEE. CDR3 DNA sequence: TGTGCCAGCAGCTTGGGCCTGTCGAGGACCCAGTACTTC. This gives the protein CASSLGLSRTQYF.

V is TRBV4-3 and J is TRBJ2-2, with 11 positions matching TRBD1. With 1 base clipped from V and 4 bases from J, the junction kept 5 bases outside the gene matches. CDR3 size: 17 residues. Germline-derived CDR1 and CDR2 are LGHNA and YSLEER. The CDR3 DNA is TGCGCCAGCAGCCAAGGTTCCGGGACAGGGGGCACCGGGGAGCTGTTTTTT. Translation: CASSQGSGTGGTGELFF.

The CDR3 DNA is TGTGCCAGCAGTAGGACTATACGTTCTTACGAGCAGTACTTC. This translates into CASSRTIRSYEQYF. The rearrangement joins TRBV11-2 to TRBJ2-7; a weak D match, TRBD2 (6 bases). The CDR3 has 14 residues. The germline gives CDR1 SGHAT, CDR2 FQNNGV. Trimming left V 6 bases short and J 4 bases short, with 16 bases between. Drawing the rest from reference TRBV11-2 and TRBJ2-7, the complete variable domain is EAGVAQSPRYKIIEKRQSVAFWCNPISGHATLYWYQQILGQGPKLLIQFQNNGVVDDSQLPKDRFSAERLKGVDSTLKIQPAKLEDSAVYLCASSRTIRSYEQYFGPGTRLTVT.

This chain uses TRBV4-1 with TRBJ2-7; 9 bases are shared with TRBD2. The V gene end was trimmed by 1 base and the J gene end by 0 bases; junction bases not matched to a gene: 10. The V gene's germline CDR1 is MGHRA and CDR2 YSYEKL. This CDR3 spans 18 amino acids. In DNA, the CDR3 is TGCGCCAGCAGCCAAGTTGGTAGCGGGGGCTTCTACTCCTACGAGCAGTACTTC. Amino acids: CASSQVGSGGFYSYEQYF.

This chain uses TRBV4-1 with TRBJ2-7, with 8 nucleotides matching TRBD2. The CDR3 loop spans 15 amino acids. Germline V gene lookup returns CDR1 MGHRA and CDR2 YSYEKL. Trimming cost V 4 bases and J 3 bases; bases outside gene matches: 8. CDR3 in DNA: TGCGCCAGCAGCCCGACCGGGACTAGAAACTACGAGCAGTACTTC. It is translated as CASSPTGTRNYEQYF.

This clone was seen a single time. The V gene is TRBV6-1, the J gene TRBJ1-2; D possibly corresponds to TRBD1 (6 bases). This CDR3 spans 13 amino acids. The V and J ends lost 1 base and 5 bases respectively, with 8 bases between them. The germline V gene has CDR1 MNHNS and CDR2 SASEGT. CDR3 residues: CASSEVTGYGYTF. DNA of the CDR3: TGTGCCAGCAGTGAAGTTACAGGGTATGGCTACACCTTC.

CDR3 coding DNA: TGTGCCAGCAGCTTCCGGACAGCCCCTAACTATGGCTACACCTTC. This sequence encodes CASSFRTAPNYGYTF. The V call is TRBV7-9, the J call TRBJ1-2, with D tentatively TRBD1 (6 bases). V was clipped by 3 bases and J by 0 bases, with 11 bases between them. The CDR3 sequence is 15 residues long. CDR1 and CDR2 from the germline V gene are SEHNR and FQNEAQ (reference sequence).

The chain carries TRBV6-5 and TRBJ2-7, with a weak D call TRBD2 (6 bases). This CDR3 is built from 14 residues. V shed 2 bases and J shed 3 bases, with 11 bases lying between them. From germline, CDR1 is MNHEY and CDR2 SVGAGI. DNA of the CDR3: TGTGCCAGCAGTTACGCGGGACTCCTCTACGAGCAGTACTTC. The encoded protein is CASSYAGLLYEQYF.

The rearrangement links TRBV7-8 to TRBJ2-7; no reliable D call. Germline values: CDR1 SGHVS, CDR2 FQNEAQ. The germline V and J ends were trimmed by 1 base and 7 bases, with 5 bases remaining between them. This CDR3 is 11 amino acids long. CDR3 in amino acids: CASSLGLEQYF. Here the CDR3 DNA reads TGTGCCAGCAGCTTAGGACTGGAGCAGTACTTC. Drawing the rest from reference TRBV7-8 and TRBJ2-7, the complete variable domain is GAGVSQSPRYKVAKRGQDVALRCDPISGHVSLFWYQQALGQGPEFLTYFQNEAQLDKSGLPSDRFFAERPEGSVSTLKIQRTQQEDSAVYLCASSLGLEQYFGPGTRLTVT.

This clone has a handful of counts. J is TRBJ1-5 and V is TRBV6-5, with 11 nucleotides matching TRBD1. Germline V gives CDR1 MNHEY, CDR2 SVGAGI. The CDR3 length is 15 residues. J was trimmed by 5 bases and V by 4 bases; bases with no gene match: 4. The CDR3 DNA reads TGTGCCAGCAGTTCGGACAGGGGGCCCTATCAGCCCCAGCATTTT. Its translation is CASSSDRGPYQPQHF.

The chain uses TRBV5-1 and TRBJ2-7; 11 bases are a match to TRBD2. Germline CDR1 is SGHRS and CDR2 is YFSETQ. The junction had 6 bases not matched to a gene; V was cut back by 0 bases and J by 4 bases. This CDR3 spans 16 amino acids. The chain's CDR3 is CASSLETSGVRYEQYF. The CDR3 DNA reads TGCGCCAGCAGCTTGGAGACTAGCGGGGTGAGGTACGAGCAGTACTTC.

This clone is a singleton in its sample. The gene calls are TRBV30 and TRBJ2-2; TRBD2 might be the D (6 bases). This CDR3 has 13 residues. Germline CDR1 is GTSNPN and CDR2 is SVGIG (reference sequence). The V and J ends lost 0 bases and 17 bases respectively, with 19 bases between them. The CDR3: CAWSVKGRESAFF. In DNA, the CDR3 is TGTGCCTGGAGTGTAAAGGGGCGGGAATCGGCTTTTTTT.